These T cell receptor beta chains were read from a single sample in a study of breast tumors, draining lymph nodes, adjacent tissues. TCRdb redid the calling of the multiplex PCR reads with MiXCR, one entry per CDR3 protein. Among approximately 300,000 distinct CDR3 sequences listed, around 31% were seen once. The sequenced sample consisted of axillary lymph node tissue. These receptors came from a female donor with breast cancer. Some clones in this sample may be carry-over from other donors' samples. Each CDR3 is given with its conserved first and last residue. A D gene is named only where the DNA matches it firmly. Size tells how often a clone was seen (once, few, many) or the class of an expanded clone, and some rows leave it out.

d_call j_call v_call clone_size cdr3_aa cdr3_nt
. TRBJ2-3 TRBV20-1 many CSARDLGGEGLIGRPDTQYF TGCAGTGCTAGAGATCTAGGAGGGGAAGGGCTCATCGGGAGACCAGATACGCAGTATTTT
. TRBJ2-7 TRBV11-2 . CASSTMPVLGAYEQYF TGTGCCAGCAGCACGATGCCAGTGCTCGGCGCCTACGAGCAGTACTTC
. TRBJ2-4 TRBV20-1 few CSARALGAKNIQYF TGCAGTGCACGCGCCCTCGGGGCCAAAAACATTCAGTACTTC
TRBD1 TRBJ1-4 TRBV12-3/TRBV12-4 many CASSFRGRVIF TGTGCCAGCAGTTTCAGGGGGCGCGTCATTTTT
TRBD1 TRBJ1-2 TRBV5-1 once CASSLEQGAIFYGYTF TGCGCCAGCAGCTTGGAGCAGGGGGCGATTTTTTATGGCTACACCTTC
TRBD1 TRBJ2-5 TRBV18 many CASSRGLEGETQYF TGTGCCAGCTCCAGGGGGCTTGAGGGAGAGACCCAGTACTTC
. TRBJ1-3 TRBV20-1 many CSATTGNTIYF TGCAGTGCTACTACTGGAAACACCATATATTTT
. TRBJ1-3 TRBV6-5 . CASSYSNRGNTIYF TGTGCCAGCAGTTACTCGAATCGCGGGAACACCATATATTTT
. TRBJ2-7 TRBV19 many CASSETSRKREQYF TGTGCCAGTAGTGAGACTAGTAGGAAGAGGGAGCAGTACTTC
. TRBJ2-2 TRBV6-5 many CASSYSAGHTGELFF TGTGCCAGCAGTTATTCGGCGGGGCACACCGGGGAGCTGTTTTTT
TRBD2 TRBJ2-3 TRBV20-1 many CSASLGLAGGGDTQYF TGCAGTGCTAGCCTTGGACTAGCGGGGGGTGGGGATACGCAGTATTTT
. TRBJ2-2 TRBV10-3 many CAISPTIPGELFF TGTGCCATCAGCCCCACTATCCCCGGGGAGCTGTTTTTT
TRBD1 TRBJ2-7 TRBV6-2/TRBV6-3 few CASRPQGALYEQYF TGTGCCAGCAGACCCCAGGGGGCGCTTTACGAGCAGTACTTC
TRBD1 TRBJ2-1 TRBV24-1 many CATSDKDRGSYNEQFF TGTGCCACCAGTGACAAAGACAGGGGCTCCTACAATGAGCAGTTCTTC
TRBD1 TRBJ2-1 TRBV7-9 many CASSLDRAFSYNEQFF TGTGCCAGCAGCTTGGACAGGGCCTTCTCCTACAATGAGCAGTTCTTC
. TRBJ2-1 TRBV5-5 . CASSLGDGKGSYSEQFF TGTGCCAGCAGCTTGGGTGACGGTAAGGGGAGCTACAGTGAGCAGTTCTTC
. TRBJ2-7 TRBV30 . CAWSVGGDLSYEQYF TGTGCCTGGAGTGTAGGGGGGGACCTTTCCTACGAGCAGTACTTC
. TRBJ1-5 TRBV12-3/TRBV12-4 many CASSPWGVSNQPQHF TGTGCCAGCAGTCCCTGGGGGGTCAGCAATCAGCCCCAGCATTTT
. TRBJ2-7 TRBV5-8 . CASSLAGGTGGSYEQYF TGTGCCAGCAGCTTGGCTGGAGGTACCGGAGGCTCCTACGAGCAGTACTTC
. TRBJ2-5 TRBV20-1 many CSAGEPQYF TGCAGTGCTGGGGAGCCCCAGTACTTC
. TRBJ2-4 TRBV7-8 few CASSLVTGQNIQYF TGTGCCAGCAGCTTAGTTACAGGGCAAAACATTCAGTACTTC
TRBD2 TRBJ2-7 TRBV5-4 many CASSLPSGSSYEQYF TGTGCCAGCAGCTTGCCTAGCGGGAGCTCCTACGAGCAGTACTTC
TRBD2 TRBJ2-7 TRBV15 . CATSTYTGLAGSYEQYF TGTGCCACCAGCACCTACACGGGACTAGCGGGATCCTACGAGCAGTACTTC
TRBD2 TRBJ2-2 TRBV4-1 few CASRPGLAPAGELFF TGCGCCAGCAGACCCGGACTAGCTCCCGCCGGGGAGCTGTTTTTT
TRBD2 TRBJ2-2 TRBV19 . CASSETSGTGELFF TGTGCCAGTAGTGAGACTAGCGGGACCGGGGAGCTGTTTTTT
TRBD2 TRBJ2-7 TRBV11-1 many CASRAGPIYEQYF TGTGCCAGCAGAGCGGGACCGATCTACGAGCAGTACTTC
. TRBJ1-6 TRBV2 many CASSENGGIGSPLHF TGTGCCAGCAGTGAGAATGGAGGGATAGGATCACCCCTCCACTTT
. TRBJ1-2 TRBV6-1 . CASSEGVGTIYGYTF TGTGCCAGCAGTGAAGGCGTAGGTACGATCTATGGCTACACCTTC
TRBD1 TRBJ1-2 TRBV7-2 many CASSLVTGVGYTF TGTGCCAGCAGCTTAGTTACAGGGGTAGGCTACACCTTC
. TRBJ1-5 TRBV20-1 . CSAGGQTFGEHF TGCAGTGCCGGGGGCCAAACCTTCGGCGAGCATTTT
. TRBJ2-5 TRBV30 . CAWSVLAGGETQYF TGTGCCTGGAGTGTACTCGCGGGCGGAGAGACCCAGTACTTC
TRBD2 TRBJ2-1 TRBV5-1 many CASSLELARDEQFF TGCGCCAGCAGCTTGGAACTAGCGAGGGATGAGCAGTTCTTC
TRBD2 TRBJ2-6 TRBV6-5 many CASRQRIAGGSGANVLTF TGTGCCAGCAGACAACGCATAGCGGGAGGCTCTGGGGCCAACGTCCTGACTTTC
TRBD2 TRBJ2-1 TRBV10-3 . CAISVEDRLAGLHEQFF TGTGCCATCAGCGTTGAGGACCGACTAGCGGGATTACATGAGCAGTTCTTC
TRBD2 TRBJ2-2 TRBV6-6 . CASSQKSGRTGELFF TGTGCCAGCAGTCAAAAGAGCGGGAGGACCGGGGAGCTGTTTTTT
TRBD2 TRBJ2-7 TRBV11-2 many CASSLKGLAGGEQYF TGTGCCAGCAGCTTAAAGGGACTAGCGGGAGGTGAGCAGTACTTC
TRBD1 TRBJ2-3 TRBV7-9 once CASSRTGTGGSTDTQYF TGTGCCAGCAGCCGAACCGGGACAGGGGGTAGCACAGATACGCAGTATTTT
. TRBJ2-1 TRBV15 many CATSRDPRYEQFF TGTGCCACCAGCAGAGATCCCAGATATGAGCAGTTCTTC
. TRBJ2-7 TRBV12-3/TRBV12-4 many CASSYQGPVLANSYEQYF TGTGCCAGCAGTTACCAGGGGCCGGTCCTTGCGAACTCCTACGAGCAGTACTTC
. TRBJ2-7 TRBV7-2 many CASSQAAGAPYEQYF TGTGCCAGCAGCCAGGCGGCAGGAGCCCCCTACGAGCAGTACTTC
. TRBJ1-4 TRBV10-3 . CAISDGDPYNEKLFF TGTGCCATCAGTGATGGCGACCCTTACAATGAAAAACTGTTTTTT
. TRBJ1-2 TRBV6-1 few CASRGGGLGYTF TGTGCCAGCAGGGGGGGAGGGCTTGGCTACACCTTC
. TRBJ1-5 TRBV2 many CASTTYSNQPQHF TGTGCCAGCACCACATATAGCAATCAGCCCCAGCATTTT
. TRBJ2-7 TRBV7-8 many CASSSAYEQYF TGTGCCAGCAGCTCGGCCTACGAGCAGTACTTC
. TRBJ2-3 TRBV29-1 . CSLWRTNLGDTQYF TGCAGCTTATGGCGGACTAACCTTGGAGATACGCAGTATTTT
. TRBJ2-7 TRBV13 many CASSLSGTKIYEQYF TGTGCCAGCAGCTTAAGCGGGACAAAGATCTACGAGCAGTACTTC
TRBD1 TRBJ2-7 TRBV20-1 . CSAPIQGEVYRQYF TGCAGTGCGCCTATACAGGGGGAGGTCTACAGGCAGTACTTC
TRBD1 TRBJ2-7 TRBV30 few CAWRAQGAMAYEQYF TGTGCCTGGAGGGCGCAGGGGGCCATGGCCTACGAGCAGTACTTC